This passage covers 15 T cell receptor beta chains from one sample sequenced in a study of cytotoxic CD8 clonotypes in ibrutinib-treated CLL. Generated by immunoSEQ multiplex PCR, the TCRdb table keeps only in-frame clones and is missing some. The sample has more than 70,000 clones; roughly 80% are singletons. The sample consisted of PBMCs, taken after 12 months of ibrutinib treatment. These receptors came from a human donor with chronic lymphocytic leukemia.

The chain recombines TRBV28 with TRBJ1-4; TRBD1 agrees at 7 bases. Germline V gene data show CDR1 as MDHEN and CDR2 as SYDVKM. CDR3 size: 18 residues. V dropped 6 bases and J dropped 8; count of bases not matched to a gene: 21. CDR3 in amino acids: CASSPRTGQQGYEEKLFF. DNA for the CDR3: TGTGCCAGCAGCCCAAGGACAGGCCAGCAGGGTTATGAGGAAAAACTGTTTTTT. Drawing the rest from reference TRBV28 and TRBJ1-4, the complete variable domain is DVKVTQSSRYLVKRTGEKVFLECVQDMDHENMFWYRQDPGLGLRLIYFSYDVKMKEKGDIPEGYSVSREKKERFSLILESASTNQTSMYLCASSPRTGQQGYEEKLFFGSGTQLSVL.

The chain carries TRBV5-5 and TRBJ1-5, with 7 bases aligning to TRBD1. The junction had 12 bases not matched to a gene; V was cut back by 3 bases and J by 6 bases. There are 16 residues in the CDR3. Germline V lookup: CDR1 SGHKS, CDR2 YYEKEE (reference sequence). CDR3 DNA sequence: TGTGCCAGCAGCTGGGGAGACAGGGTAGGATTTCAGCCCCAGCATTTT. It specifies CASSWGDRVGFQPQHF.

The chain joins TRBV7-3 to TRBJ2-1; 10 positions agree with TRBD2. CDR1 SGHTA and CDR2 FQGTGA come from the germline V gene. V trimming: 7 bases; J trimming: 6 bases; junction bases outside the gene matches: 3. There are 13 residues in the CDR3. CDR3 amino acids: CASTGTSVNEQFF. In DNA, the CDR3 is TGTGCCAGCACCGGGACTAGCGTCAATGAGCAGTTCTTC.

V gene TRBV7-3 combines with J gene TRBJ2-1, with 9 bases identical to TRBD1. V gave up 4 bases and J gave up 9 bases; unmatched junction bases: 7. This CDR3 comprises 14 residues. Germline loops: CDR1 SGHTA, CDR2 FQGTGA. CDR3 DNA: TGTGCCAGCAGCTCCACCGGGACAGGGACTGAGCAGTTCTTC. The encoded protein is CASSSTGTGTEQFF.

CDR3 DNA: TGTGCCAGCAGCCCAGCCCCTTGGTGGAGGCCCGAAGAGACCCAGTACTTC. Translated, it gives CASSPAPWWRPEETQYF. The chain couples TRBV7-9 to TRBJ2-5, with a weak D call TRBD2 (5 bases). The germline CDR1 and CDR2 sequences are SEHNR and FQNEAQ (reference sequence). Trimming took 5 bases from V and 3 from J, leaving 22 bases between them. This CDR3 region has 17 residues.

V usage is TRBV7-2 and J usage is TRBJ2-7, with 7 nucleotides matching TRBD2. The V gene end was trimmed by 2 bases and the J gene end by 1 base; junction bases not matched to a gene: 2. This CDR3 has 14 residues. Per germline, CDR1 SGHTA and CDR2 FQGNSA. The CDR3 DNA reads TGTGCCAGCAGCTTATTCGGGGGGTCCTACGAGCAGTACTTC. This codes for CASSLFGGSYEQYF.

In nucleotides, the CDR3 is TGTGCCAGCAGCGACAACCCCGGCCTCCAAGAGACCCAGTACTTC. Its translation: CASSDNPGLQETQYF. This rearrangement joins TRBV7-3 to TRBJ2-5; D gene uncertain. This CDR3 spans 15 amino acids. The ends were cut back, 5 bases at V and 1 base at J, with 14 bases in the middle. From germline, CDR1 is SGHTA and CDR2 FQGTGA.

The chain uses TRBV7-8 and TRBJ2-4, with D unresolved. V dropped 5 bases and J dropped 1 base, with 12 bases sitting between them. Germline V lookup: CDR1 SGHVS, CDR2 FQNEAQ. The CDR3 runs to 15 residues. The CDR3 here is CASSPYVGAKNIQYF. In DNA, the CDR3 is TGTGCCAGCAGCCCATACGTGGGGGCCAAAAACATTCAGTACTTC.

The sample holds one count of this clone. V usage is TRBV18 and J usage is TRBJ2-2; tentatively, D is TRBD1 (5 bases). Trimming removed 2 bases at V and 2 bases at J, with 9 bases between. The germline CDR1 and CDR2 sequences are KGHSH and LQKENI. The CDR3 length is 15 residues. In DNA, the CDR3 is TGTGCCAGCTCACCATTGGACATTAACACCGGGGAGCTGTTTTTT. Its protein is CASSPLDINTGELFF.

This clone occurred once. This chain uses TRBV28 with TRBJ2-7, with D possibly being TRBD2 (5 bases). Germline loops: CDR1 MDHEN, CDR2 SYDVKM. This CDR3 is 14 amino acids long. V was trimmed by 4 bases and J by 0 bases, leaving 10 bases between them. The CDR3 DNA sequence: TGTGCCAGCAGTTCCCCCGGGGTCTCCTACGAGCAGTACTTC. It yields the protein CASSSPGVSYEQYF. The variable domain in full, with the rest retrieved from reference TRBV28 and TRBJ2-7, is DVKVTQSSRYLVKRTGEKVFLECVQDMDHENMFWYRQDPGLGLRLIYFSYDVKMKEKGDIPEGYSVSREKKERFSLILESASTNQTSMYLCASSSPGVSYEQYFGPGTRLTVT.

In its sample, this clone was seen a few times. The chain links TRBV5-8 to TRBJ2-5; D tentatively reads TRBD1 or TRBD2 (5 bases each). In germline, CDR1 is SGHTS, CDR2 YDEGEE. The CDR3 sequence is 15 residues long. Trimming left V 0 bases short and J 4 bases short, with 13 bases between. The CDR3 DNA reads as TGTGCCAGCAGCTTGGGTGGCGGGCAGGGAGAGACCCAGTACTTC. Its protein product is CASSLGGGQGETQYF.

This clone was seen a few times. V and J are TRBV15 and TRBJ1-6; D is unclear. With 0 bases removed from V and 7 bases from J, the gap between germline ends came to 4 bases. The CDR3 totals 13 residues. CDR1 and CDR2 from the germline V gene are LNHNV and YYDKDF (reference sequence). The CDR3 loop is CATSRDRNSPLHF. DNA of the CDR3: TGTGCCACCAGCAGAGATCGGAATTCACCCCTCCACTTT.

The chain is built from TRBV5-1 and TRBJ1-4, with 8 bases that match TRBD1. V trimming: 1 base; J trimming: 5 bases; junction bases outside the gene matches: 22. The CDR3 is made up of 21 amino acids. The germline CDR1 and CDR2 sequences are SGHRS and YFSETQ. CDR3 protein: CASSLTWGHLIPGQENEKLFF. CDR3 bases: TGCGCCAGCAGCTTGACCTGGGGCCACCTCATCCCGGGACAGGAGAATGAAAAACTGTTTTTT.

The chain combines TRBV5-1 with TRBJ1-1; D not resolved. CDR3 length: 13 amino acids. The germline V gene encodes CDR1 SGHRS and CDR2 YFSETQ. V shed 0 bases and J shed 4 bases, with 7 bases lying between them. In DNA, the CDR3 is TGCGCCAGCAGCTTGGTGGATGGCACTGAAGCTTTCTTT. As protein: CASSLVDGTEAFF.

V usage is TRBV9 and J usage is TRBJ1-1, with TRBD1 as a possible D gene (5 bases). This CDR3 contains 15 residues. Germline-derived CDR1 and CDR2 are SGDLS and YYNGEE. With 4 bases removed from V and 4 bases from J, the gap between germline ends came to 17 bases. As DNA, the CDR3 is TGTGCCAGCAGCCCCCACCAGGGTCGGGGCACTGAAGCTTTCTTT. Translation gives CASSPHQGRGTEAFF.